A single sample gave rise to the 5 T cell receptor beta chains below, sequenced in a study of blood T cell repertoires in COVID-19. The assay was immunoSEQ multiplex PCR, and TCRdb's table has in-frame clones only and misses some. This repertoire shows about 53,000 clones, 86% found once; its top ten account for 2.5% to 3%. The sequencing input was peripheral blood. The receptors originated from a man aged 80 or over with acute or convalescent COVID-19.

This chain joins TRBV7-9 and TRBJ1-6, with D possibly TRBD1 on 6 matching bases. This CDR3 has 13 amino acids. Germline CDR1 is SEHNR and CDR2 is FQNEAQ (reference sequence). CDR3 nucleotide sequence: TGTGCTAAGGCGGACAGCAATAATTCACCCCTCCACTTT. It is translated as CAKADSNNSPLHF.

This chain uses TRBV27 with TRBJ2-1; D uncertain. CDR3 size: 14 residues. V lost 3 bases and J 6 bases, leaving 12 bases between the germline ends. CDR1 is MNHEY, CDR2 SMNVEV, per germline (reference sequence). The chain's CDR3 is CASSFAQPLNEQFF. CDR3 bases: TGTGCCAGCAGTTTCGCACAGCCTCTCAATGAGCAGTTCTTC.

V and J are TRBV7-6 and TRBJ1-4, with 7 bases lining up with TRBD1. Trimming removed 3 bases from V and 0 bases from J; junction bases left unmatched: 4. Germline lookup yields CDR1 SGHVS and CDR2 FNYEAQ. This CDR3 contains 16 residues. The CDR3 protein is CASSFTTGATNEKLFF. As DNA, the CDR3 is TGTGCCAGCAGCTTCACTACAGGGGCAACTAATGAAAAACTGTTTTTT.

The rearrangement joins TRBV19 to TRBJ1-2, with unresolved D. V shed 5 bases and J shed 7 bases, with 11 bases lying between them. Germline V lookup: CDR1 LNHDA, CDR2 SQIVND (reference sequence). This CDR3 has 12 residues. The chain's CDR3 is CASSSGSGGYTF. CDR3 DNA: TGTGCCAGTAGTTCGGGGTCCGGTGGCTACACCTTC.

V is TRBV14 and J is TRBJ2-5, with D perhaps TRBD2 (6 bases). Germline V CDR1 and CDR2: SGHDN, FVKESK. This CDR3 has 17 residues. V lost 1 base and J 2 bases, leaving 17 bases between the germline ends. CDR3 bases: TGTGCCAGCAGCCAAGGACTAGGCAGGCTGAAGCAAGAGACCCAGTACTTC. This gives the protein CASSQGLGRLKQETQYF.